Listed below are T cell receptor beta chains from one sample, sequenced in a study of T cells after somatic rescue of genetic block. Profiling relied on immunoSEQ multiplex PCR, and the TCRdb table lists in-frame clones only, not all of them. The table shows approximately 78,000 clones, with approximately 90% occurring only once. Sequenced input: peripheral blood mononuclear cells (PBMCs). The receptors were sampled from a man younger than 40. Both conserved end residues are part of each CDR3. The order of the fields is CDR3 length, V gene, clone size, J gene, D gene, CDR3 protein, CDR3 DNA. A D gene is named only where the DNA matches it firmly. A clone size is listed for some rows: how often the clone was seen (once, few, many), or a class if it is expanded.

CDR3 length: 11; V gene: TRBV7-2; clone size: .; J gene: TRBJ2-1; D gene: .; CDR3 protein: CASSSLHEQFF; CDR3 DNA: TGTGCCAGCAGCTCGTTGCATGAGCAGTTCTTC
CDR3 length: 15; V gene: TRBV7-2; clone size: .; J gene: TRBJ1-6; D gene: TRBD1; CDR3 protein: CASSLKQGMGSPLHF; CDR3 DNA: TGTGCCAGCAGCTTAAAACAGGGGATGGGTTCACCCCTCCACTTT
CDR3 length: 15; V gene: TRBV9; clone size: once; J gene: TRBJ2-1; D gene: .; CDR3 protein: CASSVGTSSYNEQFF; CDR3 DNA: TGTGCCAGCAGCGTCGGGACCTCCTCCTACAATGAGCAGTTCTTC
CDR3 length: 13; V gene: TRBV29-1; clone size: .; J gene: TRBJ2-3; D gene: .; CDR3 protein: CSAVRVGTDTQYF; CDR3 DNA: TGCAGCGCTGTAAGGGTCGGCACAGATACGCAGTATTTT
CDR3 length: 15; V gene: TRBV27; clone size: few; J gene: TRBJ2-5; D gene: TRBD2; CDR3 protein: CASRGPGGALETQYF; CDR3 DNA: TGTGCCAGCAGGGGACCGGGAGGGGCTCTCGAGACCCAGTACTTC
CDR3 length: 12; V gene: TRBV5-6; clone size: .; J gene: TRBJ2-1; D gene: .; CDR3 protein: CASSGGGVEQFF; CDR3 DNA: TGTGCCAGCAGCGGGGGAGGAGTTGAGCAGTTCTTC
CDR3 length: 18; V gene: TRBV9; clone size: .; J gene: TRBJ2-1; D gene: TRBD2; CDR3 protein: CASSVQGRSGRDDNEQFF; CDR3 DNA: TGTGCCAGCAGCGTCCAAGGGAGGAGCGGGAGGGATGACAATGAGCAGTTCTTC
CDR3 length: 15; V gene: TRBV2; clone size: few; J gene: TRBJ1-5; D gene: .; CDR3 protein: CASSEAQGNNQPQHF; CDR3 DNA: TGTGCCAGCAGTGAAGCCCAGGGAAACAATCAGCCCCAGCATTTT
CDR3 length: 13; V gene: TRBV5-1; clone size: once; J gene: TRBJ2-5; D gene: .; CDR3 protein: CASSLDSKETQYF; CDR3 DNA: TGCGCCAGCAGCCTCGACAGTAAAGAGACCCAGTACTTC
CDR3 length: 15; V gene: TRBV30; clone size: .; J gene: TRBJ1-2; D gene: .; CDR3 protein: CAWSVPGRVVYGYTF; CDR3 DNA: TGTGCCTGGAGTGTACCCGGCAGGGTCGTTTATGGCTACACCTTC
CDR3 length: 13; V gene: TRBV15; clone size: .; J gene: TRBJ1-1; D gene: .; CDR3 protein: CATSNLVGTEAFF; CDR3 DNA: TGTGCCACCAGCAATTTAGTGGGAACTGAAGCTTTCTTT
CDR3 length: 14; V gene: TRBV9; clone size: .; J gene: TRBJ2-3; D gene: .; CDR3 protein: CASSLEGGADTQYF; CDR3 DNA: TGTGCCAGCAGCTTAGAGGGGGGGGCAGATACGCAGTATTTT
CDR3 length: 13; V gene: TRBV6-5; clone size: .; J gene: TRBJ1-5; D gene: .; CDR3 protein: CASSYTGNQPQHF; CDR3 DNA: TGTGCCAGCAGTTACACAGGGAATCAGCCCCAGCATTTT
CDR3 length: 14; V gene: TRBV4-2; clone size: .; J gene: TRBJ2-5; D gene: TRBD2; CDR3 protein: CASTLAGGVETQYF; CDR3 DNA: TGTGCCAGTACTCTAGCGGGAGGGGTAGAGACCCAGTACTTC
CDR3 length: 11; V gene: TRBV11-2; clone size: .; J gene: TRBJ2-7; D gene: .; CDR3 protein: CASSPSGSSHF; CDR3 DNA: TGTGCCAGCAGCCCCTCAGGGTCGTCGCACTTC
CDR3 length: 17; V gene: TRBV4-3; clone size: .; J gene: TRBJ1-4; D gene: .; CDR3 protein: CASSQERVQTTNEKLFF; CDR3 DNA: TGCGCCAGCAGCCAAGAAAGGGTTCAGACAACTAATGAAAAACTGTTTTTT
CDR3 length: 15; V gene: TRBV21-1; clone size: .; J gene: TRBJ1-4; D gene: .; CDR3 protein: CASSKTTGGNEKLFF; CDR3 DNA: TGTGCCAGCAGCAAGACGACAGGGGGGAATGAAAAACTGTTTTTT
CDR3 length: 16; V gene: TRBV2; clone size: few; J gene: TRBJ1-3; D gene: TRBD1; CDR3 protein: CASSASQGALGNTIYF; CDR3 DNA: TGTGCCAGCAGTGCGTCACAGGGGGCGCTTGGAAACACCATATATTTT
CDR3 length: 12; V gene: TRBV4-1; clone size: .; J gene: TRBJ2-7; D gene: .; CDR3 protein: CASSQEGWEQYF; CDR3 DNA: TGCGCCAGCAGCCAAGAAGGGTGGGAGCAGTACTTC
CDR3 length: 14; V gene: TRBV5-1; clone size: few; J gene: TRBJ2-2; D gene: .; CDR3 protein: CASSPLASTGELFF; CDR3 DNA: TGCGCCAGCAGCCCCCTAGCGAGCACCGGGGAGCTGTTTTTT
CDR3 length: 15; V gene: TRBV5-1; clone size: .; J gene: TRBJ2-5; D gene: TRBD1; CDR3 protein: CASTLSPGQQETQYF; CDR3 DNA: TGCGCCAGCACCCTTTCACCGGGACAGCAAGAGACCCAGTACTTC
CDR3 length: 15; V gene: TRBV6-5; clone size: .; J gene: TRBJ2-5; D gene: TRBD1; CDR3 protein: CASSPDRGIQETQYF; CDR3 DNA: TGTGCCAGCAGTCCGGACAGGGGAATACAAGAGACCCAGTACTTC
CDR3 length: 14; V gene: TRBV9; clone size: .; J gene: TRBJ2-7; D gene: TRBD1; CDR3 protein: CASSVGGQGTEQYF; CDR3 DNA: TGTGCCAGCAGCGTGGGGGGACAGGGAACCGAGCAGTACTTC
CDR3 length: 19; V gene: TRBV7-9; clone size: .; J gene: TRBJ2-3; D gene: TRBD2; CDR3 protein: CASSLVGVLLAGDADTQYF; CDR3 DNA: TGTGCCAGCAGCTTAGTGGGGGTCCTACTAGCGGGAGATGCCGATACGCAGTATTTT
CDR3 length: 14; V gene: TRBV10-2; clone size: .; J gene: TRBJ2-5; D gene: TRBD2; CDR3 protein: CASSNLAGQETQYF; CDR3 DNA: TGCGCCAGCAGTAATCTAGCGGGGCAAGAGACCCAGTACTTC
CDR3 length: 13; V gene: TRBV5-8; clone size: .; J gene: TRBJ2-4; D gene: .; CDR3 protein: CASNPLAKNIQYF; CDR3 DNA: TGTGCCAGCAATCCCCTCGCCAAAAACATTCAGTACTTC
CDR3 length: 19; V gene: TRBV5-1; clone size: .; J gene: TRBJ2-2; D gene: TRBD2; CDR3 protein: CASSLSLAGGPGNTGELFF; CDR3 DNA: TGCGCCAGCAGCTTATCACTAGCGGGAGGGCCGGGGAACACCGGGGAGCTGTTTTTT
CDR3 length: 14; V gene: TRBV7-8; clone size: .; J gene: TRBJ2-3; D gene: TRBD2; CDR3 protein: CASSLVSGGDTQYF; CDR3 DNA: TGTGCCAGCAGCTTAGTTTCCGGGGGGGATACGCAGTATTTT
CDR3 length: 17; V gene: TRBV5-1; clone size: .; J gene: TRBJ1-2; D gene: TRBD1; CDR3 protein: CASSTDLGTAIFYGYTF; CDR3 DNA: TGCGCCAGCAGCACCGACTTAGGGACAGCCATTTTCTATGGCTACACCTTC
CDR3 length: 15; V gene: TRBV5-8; clone size: .; J gene: TRBJ2-1; D gene: .; CDR3 protein: CASSLSLSWGNEQFF; CDR3 DNA: TGTGCCAGCAGCCTGTCACTAAGTTGGGGCAATGAGCAGTTCTTC
CDR3 length: 14; V gene: TRBV5-5; clone size: .; J gene: TRBJ1-5; D gene: .; CDR3 protein: CASGGVGDNQPQHF; CDR3 DNA: TGTGCCAGCGGAGGGGTGGGGGACAATCAGCCCCAGCATTTT
CDR3 length: 16; V gene: TRBV5-1; clone size: .; J gene: TRBJ2-3; D gene: .; CDR3 protein: CASSLNGGPVPDTQYF; CDR3 DNA: TGCGCCAGCAGCTTGAACGGCGGGCCCGTACCAGATACGCAGTATTTT
CDR3 length: 16; V gene: TRBV6-6; clone size: .; J gene: TRBJ1-6; D gene: TRBD1; CDR3 protein: CASSYGQGARNSPLHF; CDR3 DNA: TGTGCCAGCAGTTACGGGCAGGGGGCGCGAAATTCACCCCTCCACTTT
CDR3 length: 14; V gene: TRBV7-9; clone size: .; J gene: TRBJ2-3; D gene: .; CDR3 protein: CASAGRIEADTQYF; CDR3 DNA: TGTGCCAGCGCCGGACGGATAGAGGCAGATACGCAGTATTTT
CDR3 length: 12; V gene: TRBV6-5; clone size: once; J gene: TRBJ2-5; D gene: TRBD1; CDR3 protein: CASRGQKETQYF; CDR3 DNA: TGTGCCAGCAGGGGACAGAAAGAGACCCAGTACTTC
CDR3 length: 18; V gene: TRBV5-1; clone size: .; J gene: TRBJ2-1; D gene: TRBD1; CDR3 protein: CASSLAPPTGDGVNEQFF; CDR3 DNA: TGCGCCAGCAGCTTGGCCCCCCCGACAGGGGACGGGGTCAATGAGCAGTTCTTC
CDR3 length: 18; V gene: TRBV19; clone size: few; J gene: TRBJ1-1; D gene: .; CDR3 protein: CASSITRPGPRLKTEAFF; CDR3 DNA: TGTGCCAGTAGTATAACGAGGCCAGGCCCGAGACTTAAAACTGAAGCTTTCTTT
CDR3 length: 15; V gene: TRBV7-6; clone size: .; J gene: TRBJ1-2; D gene: .; CDR3 protein: CASSPGSSSYYGYTF; CDR3 DNA: TGTGCCAGCAGCCCCGGAAGCTCTTCATACTATGGCTACACCTTC
CDR3 length: 13; V gene: TRBV7-2; clone size: .; J gene: TRBJ2-5; D gene: .; CDR3 protein: CASSLGRTETQYF; CDR3 DNA: TGTGCCAGCAGCTTGGGACGTACGGAGACCCAGTACTTC
CDR3 length: 16; V gene: TRBV6-1; clone size: .; J gene: TRBJ1-3; D gene: .; CDR3 protein: CASSEAGIAAGNTIYF; CDR3 DNA: TGTGCCAGCAGTGAAGCTGGGATAGCAGCGGGAAACACCATATATTTT
CDR3 length: 15; V gene: TRBV27; clone size: few; J gene: TRBJ1-5; D gene: .; CDR3 protein: CASSLSAGPNQPQHF; CDR3 DNA: TGTGCCAGCAGTTTATCGGCGGGGCCGAATCAGCCCCAGCATTTT
CDR3 length: 15; V gene: TRBV5-4; clone size: .; J gene: TRBJ2-1; D gene: .; CDR3 protein: CASSSQGGTTMRQFF; CDR3 DNA: TGTGCCAGCAGCTCACAGGGTGGGACTACAATGAGGCAGTTCTTC
CDR3 length: 13; V gene: TRBV7-2; clone size: .; J gene: TRBJ2-7; D gene: TRBD1; CDR3 protein: CASSFGQGYEQYF; CDR3 DNA: TGTGCCAGCAGCTTTGGACAGGGGTACGAGCAGTACTTC
CDR3 length: 15; V gene: TRBV4-1; clone size: .; J gene: TRBJ1-4; D gene: .; CDR3 protein: CASSPGAATNEKLFF; CDR3 DNA: TGCGCCAGCAGCCCAGGGGCTGCAACTAATGAAAAACTGTTTTTT
CDR3 length: 15; V gene: TRBV28; clone size: once; J gene: TRBJ1-2; D gene: .; CDR3 protein: CASHRPGRGAYGYTF; CDR3 DNA: TGTGCCAGTCATCGGCCGGGAAGAGGGGCCTATGGCTACACCTTC
CDR3 length: 15; V gene: TRBV27; clone size: .; J gene: TRBJ2-7; D gene: .; CDR3 protein: CASSLNPRVSGEQYF; CDR3 DNA: TGTGCCAGCAGTTTAAACCCACGGGTTTCGGGTGAGCAGTACTTC
CDR3 length: 19; V gene: TRBV4-1; clone size: .; J gene: TRBJ2-1; D gene: TRBD2; CDR3 protein: CASSPFGLAGGSSYNEQFF; CDR3 DNA: TGCGCCAGCAGCCCTTTCGGACTAGCGGGGGGCAGCTCCTACAATGAGCAGTTCTTC
CDR3 length: 14; V gene: TRBV25-1; clone size: .; J gene: TRBJ1-1; D gene: .; CDR3 protein: CASSSVWMNTEAFF; CDR3 DNA: TGTGCCAGCTCTTCGGTCTGGATGAACACTGAAGCTTTCTTT
CDR3 length: 16; V gene: TRBV5-1; clone size: .; J gene: TRBJ2-1; D gene: TRBD2; CDR3 protein: CASSFSLSGSYNEQFF; CDR3 DNA: TGCGCCAGCAGCTTCTCTCTTAGCGGGTCCTACAATGAGCAGTTCTTC
CDR3 length: 12; V gene: TRBV11-2; clone size: .; J gene: TRBJ2-7; D gene: .; CDR3 protein: CASSPVSYEQYF; CDR3 DNA: TGTGCCAGCAGCCCCGTCTCCTACGAGCAGTACTTC
CDR3 length: 16; V gene: TRBV4-1; clone size: .; J gene: TRBJ1-1; D gene: .; CDR3 protein: CASSLTDGGMNTEAFF; CDR3 DNA: TGCGCCAGCAGCCTAACAGACGGGGGAATGAACACTGAAGCTTTCTTT
CDR3 length: 15; V gene: TRBV5-1; clone size: few; J gene: TRBJ2-1; D gene: TRBD2; CDR3 protein: CASSAGLAGVSEQFF; CDR3 DNA: TGCGCCAGCAGTGCGGGACTAGCGGGAGTCAGTGAGCAGTTCTTC
CDR3 length: 14; V gene: TRBV5-4; clone size: .; J gene: TRBJ2-7; D gene: TRBD1; CDR3 protein: CASSTRDSLYEQYF; CDR3 DNA: TGTGCCAGCAGCACCCGGGACAGCCTCTACGAGCAGTACTTC